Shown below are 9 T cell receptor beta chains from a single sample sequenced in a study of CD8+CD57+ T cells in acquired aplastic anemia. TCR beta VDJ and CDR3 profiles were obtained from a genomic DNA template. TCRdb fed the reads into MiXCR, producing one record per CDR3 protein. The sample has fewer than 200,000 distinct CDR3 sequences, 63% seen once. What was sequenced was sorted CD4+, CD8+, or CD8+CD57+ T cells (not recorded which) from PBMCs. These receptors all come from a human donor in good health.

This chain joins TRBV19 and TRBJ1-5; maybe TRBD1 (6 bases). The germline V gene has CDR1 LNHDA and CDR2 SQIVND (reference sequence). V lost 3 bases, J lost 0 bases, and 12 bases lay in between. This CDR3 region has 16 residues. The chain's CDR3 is CASSIVGRGSNQPQHF. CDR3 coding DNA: TGTGCCAGTAGTATCGTCGGCAGGGGTAGCAATCAGCCCCAGCATTTT.

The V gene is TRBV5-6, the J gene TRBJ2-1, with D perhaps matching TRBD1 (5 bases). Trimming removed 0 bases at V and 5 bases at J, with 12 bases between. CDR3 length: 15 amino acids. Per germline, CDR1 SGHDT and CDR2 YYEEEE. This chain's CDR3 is CASSLGGLGDNEQFF. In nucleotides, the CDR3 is TGTGCCAGCAGCTTGGGGGGTTTAGGGGACAATGAGCAGTTCTTC.

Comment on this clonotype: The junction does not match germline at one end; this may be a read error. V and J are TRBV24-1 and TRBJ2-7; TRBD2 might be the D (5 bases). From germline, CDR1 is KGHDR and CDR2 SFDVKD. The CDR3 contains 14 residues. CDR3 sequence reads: CATSGSDYPYEQHF. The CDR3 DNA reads TGTGCCACCAGTGGCAGTGACTACCCCTACGAGCAGCACTTC.

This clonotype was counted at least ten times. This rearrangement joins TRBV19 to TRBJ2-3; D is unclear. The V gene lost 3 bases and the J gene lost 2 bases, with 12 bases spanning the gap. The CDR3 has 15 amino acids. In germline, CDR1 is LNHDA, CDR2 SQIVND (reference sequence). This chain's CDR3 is CASSMVVGYTDTQYF. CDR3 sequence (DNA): TGTGCCAGTAGTATGGTGGTGGGGTACACAGATACGCAGTATTTT. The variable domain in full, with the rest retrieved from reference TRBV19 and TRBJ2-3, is DGGITQSPKYLFRKEGQNVTLSCEQNLNHDAMYWYRQDPGQGLRLIYYSQIVNDFQKGDIAEGYSVSREKKESFPLTVTSAQKNPTAFYLCASSMVVGYTDTQYFGPGTRLTVL.

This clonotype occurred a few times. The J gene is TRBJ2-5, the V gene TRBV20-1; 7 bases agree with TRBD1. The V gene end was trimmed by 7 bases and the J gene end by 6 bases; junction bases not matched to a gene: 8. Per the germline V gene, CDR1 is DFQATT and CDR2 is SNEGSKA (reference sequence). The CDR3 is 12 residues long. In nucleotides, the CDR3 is TGCAGTGGGAGAGGGGGCGGGCAGACCCAGTACTTC. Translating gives CSGRGGGQTQYF.

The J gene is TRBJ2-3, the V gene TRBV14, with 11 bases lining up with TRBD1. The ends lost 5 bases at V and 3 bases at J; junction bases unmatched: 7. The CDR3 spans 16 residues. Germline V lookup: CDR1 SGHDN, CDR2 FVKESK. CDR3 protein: CASSTPGQGATDTQYF. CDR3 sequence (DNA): TGTGCCAGCAGCACGCCCGGACAGGGGGCTACAGATACGCAGTATTTT.

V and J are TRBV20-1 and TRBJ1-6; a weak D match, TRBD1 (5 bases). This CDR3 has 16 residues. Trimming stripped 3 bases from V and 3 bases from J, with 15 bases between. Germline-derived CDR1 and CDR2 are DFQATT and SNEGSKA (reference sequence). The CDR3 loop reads CSARPEGIGYNSPLHF. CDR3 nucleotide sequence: TGCAGTGCTAGGCCGGAGGGGATCGGCTATAATTCACCCCTCCACTTT.

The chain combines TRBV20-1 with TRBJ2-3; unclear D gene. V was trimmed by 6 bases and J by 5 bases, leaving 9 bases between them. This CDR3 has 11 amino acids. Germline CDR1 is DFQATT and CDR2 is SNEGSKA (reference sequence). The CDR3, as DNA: TGCAGTGCCCTCTCAGGAGATACGCAGTATTTT. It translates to CSALSGDTQYF.

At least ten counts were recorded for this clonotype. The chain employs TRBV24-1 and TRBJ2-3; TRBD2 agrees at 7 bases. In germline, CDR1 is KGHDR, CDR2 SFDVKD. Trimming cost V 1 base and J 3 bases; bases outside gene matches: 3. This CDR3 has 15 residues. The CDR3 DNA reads TGTGCCACCAGTGATTTTGGGGGAGGGACAGATACGCAGTATTTT. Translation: CATSDFGGGTDTQYF.